The 24 T cell receptor beta chains given below trace back to one sample, sequenced in a study of shared clonotypes between healthy human individuals. Sequenced by immunoSEQ multiplex PCR; TCRdb stores in-frame clones only, minus some. The sample holds 500,000 to 650,000 clones, around three quarters seen once. Sequences were obtained from PBMCs. The receptors were gathered from a woman between 40 and 50 years old in good health. Some clones in this sample may be carry-over from other donors' samples.

The chain combines TRBV18 with TRBJ2-1; D gene unclear. Germline lookup yields CDR1 KGHSH and CDR2 LQKENI. This CDR3 is built from 14 residues. Trimming stripped 6 bases from V and 0 bases from J, with 9 bases between. CDR3 protein: CASSTMSSYNEQFF. CDR3 DNA sequence: TGTGCCAGCTCGACCATGAGCTCCTACAATGAGCAGTTCTTC.

The chain combines TRBV30 with TRBJ2-1; D gene ambiguous. This CDR3 contains 14 residues. V gave up 0 bases and J gave up 1 base, with 7 bases separating them. The germline V gene has CDR1 GTSNPN and CDR2 SVGIG (reference sequence). In DNA, the CDR3 is TGTGCCTGGAGTGTACGGCGATCCTACAATGAGCAGTTCTTC. Translating it yields CAWSVRRSYNEQFF.

The chain combines TRBV7-3 with TRBJ2-1; D gene unclear. Germline values: CDR1 SGHTA, CDR2 FQGTGA. V was pared by 2 bases and J by 4 bases, with 12 bases between. The CDR3 has 15 amino acids. The chain's CDR3 is CASSLVRSNYNEQFF. For the CDR3, the DNA is TGTGCCAGCAGCTTAGTTAGGTCGAATTACAATGAGCAGTTCTTC.

This chain links TRBV28 with TRBJ2-7, with 11 bases matching TRBD2. The CDR3 length is 15 residues. The germline gives CDR1 MDHEN, CDR2 SYDVKM. The trim removed 4 bases at V and 0 bases at J, leaving 2 bases unmatched. CDR3 DNA sequence: TGTGCCAGCAGTTCTAGCGGGGGGAGCTCCTACGAGCAGTACTTC. It specifies CASSSSGGSSYEQYF.

This clone has just one count. The chain combines TRBV6-6 with TRBJ2-3, with 8 bases matching TRBD2. The CDR3 is 14 amino acids. V lost 10 bases, J lost 2 bases, and 8 bases stayed unmatched. Germline loops: CDR1 MNHNY, CDR2 SVGAGI (reference sequence). This CDR3 reads CANRAGASTDTQYF. DNA of the CDR3: TGTGCCAACAGAGCGGGAGCTTCCACAGATACGCAGTATTTT.

The CDR3 reads CASSEYRTGELFF. CDR3 bases: TGTGCCAGCAGTGAATACAGGACCGGGGAGCTGTTTTTT. The chain employs TRBV2 and TRBJ2-2; D is perhaps TRBD1 (5 bases). From germline, CDR1 is SNHLY and CDR2 FYNNEI. V was pared by 2 bases and J by 5 bases, with 6 bases between. The CDR3 is made up of 13 amino acids.

The gene calls are TRBV11-2 and TRBJ2-7; D possibly corresponds to TRBD2 (5 bases). This CDR3 has 13 amino acids. The germline gives CDR1 SGHAT, CDR2 FQNNGV. Trimming stripped 1 base from V and 7 bases from J, with 11 bases between. CDR3 nucleotides: TGTGCCAGCAGCTTAGGGCGGGTCAGGGAGCAGTACTTC. Encoded protein: CASSLGRVREQYF.

CDR3 DNA: TGCGCCAGCAGCCCCTCCCGGCCCTCCTACGAGCAGTACTTC. This gives the protein CASSPSRPSYEQYF. The chain carries TRBV5-1 and TRBJ2-7, with D unclear. There are 14 residues in the CDR3. Trimming removed 4 bases from V and 0 bases from J, with 11 bases in between. Germline V lookup: CDR1 SGHRS, CDR2 YFSETQ.

V gene TRBV7-2 combines with J gene TRBJ2-2; perhaps TRBD1 as D (6 bases). Trimming stripped 0 bases from V and 0 bases from J, with 11 bases between. The CDR3 runs 17 residues. Per germline, CDR1 SGHTA and CDR2 FQGNSA. The chain's CDR3 is CASSLAGQQTNTGELFF. CDR3 sequence (DNA): TGTGCCAGCAGCTTAGCGGGACAACAGACGAACACCGGGGAGCTGTTTTTT.

This clone was seen just once. A clone one base away is much larger, so this may be a read error. Other DNA sequences within the sample encode an identical CDR3. This chain joins TRBV27 and TRBJ1-2; possible D gene TRBD1, 6 bases. Germline lookup yields CDR1 MNHEY and CDR2 SMNVEV (reference sequence). The CDR3 has 14 amino acids. CDR3 nucleotide sequence: TGCGCCAGCAGTCCCGGACAGCTCCCCTCCGGCTACACCTTC. Amino acids: CASSPGQLPSGYTF.

This clone was observed a single time. The rearrangement uses TRBV7-9 and TRBJ2-7; no definite D call. Trimming cost V 3 bases and J 2 bases, with 11 bases left between them. Germline lookup yields CDR1 SEHNR and CDR2 FQNEAQ (reference sequence). This CDR3 is built from 14 residues. This CDR3 is CASSLRYPTYEQYF. CDR3 in DNA: TGTGCCAGCAGCTTGCGCTACCCCACCTACGAGCAGTACTTC.

The rearrangement uses TRBV6-1 and TRBJ2-1, with TRBD2 matching 7 bases. Germline V gene lookup returns CDR1 MNHNS and CDR2 SASEGT. Trimming cost V 6 bases and J 3 bases; bases outside gene matches: 5. The CDR3 covers 14 residues. The CDR3 region is CASSLTSSYNEQFF. DNA of the CDR3: TGTGCCAGCAGCTTGACTAGCAGCTACAATGAGCAGTTCTTC.

The chain recombines TRBV6-5 with TRBJ2-7; D gene ambiguous. The germline gives CDR1 MNHEY, CDR2 SVGAGI. V was pared by 6 bases and J by 3 bases, with 18 bases between. This CDR3 has 15 residues. The DNA for the CDR3 is TGTGCCAGCAGCTCGGTCGGGCACATAGACTACGAGCAGTACTTC. Translation gives CASSSVGHIDYEQYF.

There are a few counts of this clone. The rearrangement joins TRBV4-3 to TRBJ2-1; possibly TRBD1 for D (6 bases). This CDR3 region has 14 residues. CDR1 and CDR2 (germline): LGHNA, YSLEER. V was shortened by 3 bases and J by 9 bases, with 15 bases between the two germline ends. The CDR3 DNA reads TGCGCCAGCAGCCAGGGGTACAGGGTCAGTGAGCAGTTCTTC. Translating gives CASSQGYRVSEQFF.

This clone has only a few counts. The J gene is TRBJ2-2, the V gene TRBV9; D not certain. V gave up 9 bases and J gave up 7 bases, with 10 bases separating them. There are 11 residues in the CDR3. Germline V gives CDR1 SGDLS, CDR2 YYNGEE. CDR3 DNA: TGTGCCACCAGACGGAGCGGGGAGCTGTTTTTT. Protein sequence: CATRRSGELFF.

The chain is built from TRBV30 and TRBJ2-5, with D perhaps TRBD2 (5 bases). CDR1 and CDR2 (germline): GTSNPN, SVGIG (reference sequence). Trimming stripped 0 bases from V and 1 base from J, with 9 bases between. The CDR3 extends over 14 amino acids. The CDR3 reads CAWSVYRGQETQYF. The CDR3 nucleotides are TGTGCCTGGAGTGTATATCGGGGCCAAGAGACCCAGTACTTC.

This chain uses TRBV11-3 with TRBJ2-3; maybe TRBD2 (7 bases). Between the trimmed V and J ends, which lost 6 bases and 6 bases, there was a span of 19 bases. The CDR3 extends over 15 amino acids. Germline V gene sequence: CDR1 SGHNT, CDR2 YENEEA. The CDR3 DNA sequence: TGTGCCAGCAGTCAAGGGGGGAGGGCCGGGGATACGCAGTATTTT. Translation gives CASSQGGRAGDTQYF.

The chain employs TRBV29-1 and TRBJ2-5; D is uncertain. Looked up from germline, CDR1 is SQVTM and CDR2 is ANQGSEA. CDR3 size: 12 residues. The V and J ends lost 8 bases and 5 bases respectively, with 15 bases between them. This chain's CDR3 is CSHTGRRETQYF. CDR3 sequence (DNA): TGCAGCCACACGGGTCGGCGGGAGACCCAGTACTTC.

The rearrangement joins TRBV25-1 to TRBJ1-1; D is unresolved. The CDR3 contains 11 residues. The V gene's germline CDR1 is MGHDK and CDR2 SYGVNS. The V gene lost 6 bases and the J gene lost 1 base, with 3 bases spanning the gap. CDR3 in amino acids: CASRSNTEAFF. In nucleotides, the CDR3 is TGTGCCAGCAGATCGAACACTGAAGCTTTCTTT.

The chain uses TRBV5-1 and TRBJ2-5, with unresolved D. The CDR3 consists of 16 residues. CDR1 and CDR2 (germline): SGHRS, YFSETQ. Trimming pared 0 bases from V and 5 bases from J, leaving 17 bases between. CDR3 in amino acids: CASSLAPTGVTETQYF. In DNA, the CDR3 is TGCGCCAGCAGCTTGGCTCCGACGGGTGTGACTGAGACCCAGTACTTC.

V usage is TRBV28 and J usage is TRBJ2-7; D might be TRBD1 (6 bases). V lost 2 bases and J 2 bases, leaving 13 bases between the germline ends. The CDR3 has 15 amino acids. Per germline, CDR1 MDHEN and CDR2 SYDVKM. CDR3 sequence (DNA): TGTGCCAGCAGTTTACTTGGACAGTTAACCTACGAGCAGTACTTC. Translated: CASSLLGQLTYEQYF.

The gene calls are TRBV19 and TRBJ2-1; 7 bases fit TRBD2. The length of the CDR3 is 16 residues. V lost 3 bases and J lost 8; bases outside the gene matches: 13. CDR1 and CDR2 from the germline V gene are LNHDA and SQIVND (reference sequence). CDR3 protein: CASSITWEGRHHEQFF. CDR3 sequence (DNA): TGTGCCAGTAGTATCACGTGGGAGGGCCGTCATCATGAGCAGTTCTTC.

Of note for this clone: Only one base separates this from a far larger clonotype, so it likely reflects a read error. CDR3: CASSRGTGITNTVAFF. CDR3 DNA sequence: TGTGCCAGCAGCCGAGGGACAGGGATTACGAACACTGTAGCTTTCTTT. The rearrangement links TRBV7-6 to TRBJ1-1; 9 bases are a match to TRBD1. The germline gives CDR1 SGHVS, CDR2 FNYEAQ. The CDR3 contains 16 residues.

The rearrangement links TRBV7-8 to TRBJ2-1; unclear D gene. V was pared by 2 bases and J by 6 bases, with 14 bases between. The germline V gene has CDR1 SGHVS and CDR2 FQNEAQ. There are 15 residues in the CDR3. The CDR3 DNA follows: TGTGCCAGCAGCTTACTGCGAGCGTCGTCCAATGAGCAGTTCTTC. It is translated as CASSLLRASSNEQFF.